Shown below are 11 T cell receptor beta chains from a single sample sequenced in a study of blood T cell repertoires in COVID-19. Sequencing used immunoSEQ multiplex PCR; TCRdb keeps in-frame clones, though not all of them. This table has about 300,000 clones, under 90% appearing once. Input material: PBMCs or T cells enriched from blood (not recorded which). Receptors originate from a woman aged 40 to 50 who had recovered from COVID-19.

The V gene is TRBV6-5, the J gene TRBJ2-2, with D perhaps matching TRBD1 (6 bases). The CDR3 loop spans 13 amino acids. Trimming removed 7 bases at V and 4 bases at J, with 10 bases between. CDR1 is MNHEY and CDR2 is SVGAGI in the germline V gene. CDR3 bases: TGTGCCAGCAACAGGGTGGGCACCGGGGAGCTGTTTTTT. The encoded protein is CASNRVGTGELFF.

The gene calls are TRBV9 and TRBJ2-6; tentative D call: TRBD2 (6 bases). V lost 4 bases and J 4 bases, leaving 12 bases between the germline ends. The germline V gene encodes CDR1 SGDLS and CDR2 YYNGEE. CDR3 size: 15 residues. As DNA, the CDR3 is TGTGCCAGCAGCCCCGGAGGGACCGGGGCCAACGTCCTGACTTTC. Translation gives CASSPGGTGANVLTF.

The gene calls are TRBV18 and TRBJ2-7, with 7 bases identical to TRBD1. Trimming removed 3 bases from V and 3 bases from J; junction bases left unmatched: 8. The length of the CDR3 is 15 residues. CDR1 and CDR2 from the germline V gene are KGHSH and LQKENI. CDR3 protein: CASSPIQGIRYEQYF. The CDR3 DNA reads TGTGCCAGCTCACCCATACAGGGGATTCGCTACGAGCAGTACTTC.

The chain links TRBV6-5 to TRBJ1-6; D is unclear. CDR1 MNHEY and CDR2 SVGAGI come from the germline V gene. This CDR3 comprises 13 residues. Trimming removed 8 bases from V and 0 bases from J, with 5 bases in between. The CDR3 here is CASHSSYNSPLHF. CDR3 sequence (DNA): TGTGCCAGCCACAGCTCCTATAATTCACCCCTCCACTTT.

This clone was seen a few times. V usage is TRBV30 and J usage is TRBJ1-3; D unclear. The CDR3 contains 14 residues. Deletions cut 0 bases from V and 4 bases from J, with 10 bases between. Germline-derived CDR1 and CDR2 are GTSNPN and SVGIG (reference sequence). Here the CDR3 DNA reads TGTGCCTGGAGTGTAGGTGCCAGGGGAAACACCATATATTTT. The encoded protein is CAWSVGARGNTIYF.

The rearrangement uses TRBV3-1 (or the pseudogene TRBV3-2) and TRBJ2-5, with D possibly matching TRBD1 (5 bases). Germline lookup yields CDR1 LGHDT and CDR2 YNNKEL (reference sequence). V shed 5 bases and J shed 2 bases, with 12 bases lying between them. The CDR3 contains 14 residues. CDR3 DNA sequence: TGTGCCAGCAGCTACGACAGCGTACAAGAGACCCAGTACTTC. It specifies CASSYDSVQETQYF.

The chain uses TRBV10-3 and TRBJ2-5; 10 bases are shared with TRBD1. The length of the CDR3 is 14 residues. Germline trimming cut 8 bases from V and 5 bases from J; bases unmatched to any gene: 8. CDR1 is ENHRY and CDR2 is SYGVKD in the germline V gene. This CDR3 is CAIGWGQGRETQYF. In DNA form, the CDR3 reads TGTGCCATCGGTTGGGGACAGGGGAGGGAGACCCAGTACTTC.

The chain combines TRBV2 with TRBJ2-7, with 9 bases that match TRBD1. The CDR3 is 13 residues long. Unmatched junction bases numbered 3, after V lost 3 bases and J lost 6 bases. Germline CDR1 is SNHLY and CDR2 is FYNNEI. The DNA for the CDR3 is TGTGCCAGCAGTGAGAACAGGGGGCTCGAGCAGTACTTC. This translates into CASSENRGLEQYF. Full variable domain (rest looked up from reference TRBV2 and TRBJ2-7): EPEVTQTPSHQVTQMGQEVILRCVPISNHLYFYWYRQILGQKVEFLVSFYNNEISEKSEIFDDQFSVERPDGSNFTLKIRSTKLEDSAMYFCASSENRGLEQYFGPGTRLTVT.

The rearrangement links TRBV7-3 to TRBJ2-2; TRBD1 matches 11 bases. In germline, CDR1 is SGHTA, CDR2 FQGTGA. The ends lost 5 bases at V and 5 bases at J; junction bases unmatched: 7. The CDR3 has 16 residues. The CDR3 bases are TGTGCCAGCAGCGGGCGGACAGGGGGCTGGACCGGGGAGCTGTTTTTT. This sequence encodes CASSGRTGGWTGELFF.

This clone came up once. The rearrangement uses TRBV9 and TRBJ2-2, with 7 bases aligning to TRBD2. Trimming removed 3 bases from V and 1 base from J; junction bases left unmatched: 3. CDR3 size: 15 residues. Germline loops: CDR1 SGDLS, CDR2 YYNGEE. This chain's CDR3 is CASSGRGVNTGELFF. CDR3 nucleotides: TGTGCCAGCAGCGGCCGGGGGGTGAACACCGGGGAGCTGTTTTTT.

Worth noting for this clone: The identical CDR3 is also encoded by other nucleotide sequences in the sample. The chain combines TRBV5-1 with TRBJ2-3; tentative D call: TRBD2 (7 bases). Trimming cost V 0 bases and J 3 bases, with 8 bases left between them. CDR1 and CDR2 from the germline V gene are SGHRS and YFSETQ. The CDR3 consists of 14 residues. CDR3 nucleotide sequence: TGCGCCAGCAGCTTGGAGGGGGGGACAGATACGCAGTATTTT. Protein sequence: CASSLEGGTDTQYF.